The present entry profiles one TCR beta chain with its context. This clone's antigen is unknown. Nothing much larger sits one base from this clone, and base qualities are not available. The data are from a study of blood T cell repertoires in COVID-19 (dated by TCRdb to the early 2020s). Turning to the overall study: Samples from collaborators originated in the United States, Italy and Spain and spanned both the acute and convalescent phases of COVID-19. The material from the prospective study consisted of cDNA or gDNA derived from T cells, B-cell-depleted T cells, or PBMCs. Subjects who had been exposed to COVID-19, were actively infected with it, or had recovered from it provided the deeply sampled blood TCRbeta repertoires that made up the dataset. The repertoires were made available in a free public database intended to serve as a resource for research on the immune response to SARS-CoV-2. Samples came from the ongoing ImmuneRACE study (first 160 participants) plus 1,254 subjects from 6 global collaborators. Nearly every sample came with metadata listing a de-identified subject ID, COVID-19 status, age in years and sex. Where HLA class I and class II types were available, the types were taken from metadata supplied by the sample provider, not from assay-based typing. Study-wide findings and limitations: The amount of clinical and demographic metadata varied by source and participant and was provided uncurated.

TCRbeta CDR3 regions were amplified from genomic DNA using the immunoSEQ Assay, a bias-controlled multiplex PCR. The source study handled its data this way. Within the assay, amplification of reference gene primers was used to estimate how many nucleated cells each sample contained. To quantify the absolute abundance of each unique TCRbeta CDR3 rearrangement, sequence reads were collapsed and filtered. Productive Simpson clonality was computed per sample as the square root of Simpson's diversity index over productive rearrangements. The table was pulled from immuneACCESS by TCRdb, which kept in-frame rearrangements only. Such tables lose some clones; where checked, under half of the loss comes from unresolved V genes, and the rest has no known cause. V and J calls and clone size are as listed in that table; D and trimming were resolved from the DNA. For this sample there are 20,000 to 30,000 clones; around 89% appear just once. In total, the top ten clones hold roughly 1.8% of the sample.

Collaborating institutions collected whole blood in K2EDTA tubes following their own protocols. For TCRbeta analysis, collaborator samples were shipped as frozen whole blood, as isolated PBMCs, or as DNA extracted from either sample type. The CDR1 and CDR2 encoded by the germline V gene (reference sequence) are SGHNT and YYREEE. V and J lose 4 bases and 4 bases, and a span of 7 bases separates them. The CDR3 spans 12 residues, from the cysteine through the phenylalanine. The read is trimmed to its CDR3 DNA, 36 bases read in frame from base 1. This chain joins TRBV5-4 to TRBJ2-3; the D gene is unclear. The receptor comes from a woman aged 60-75 years with active COVID-19. The material sequenced was peripheral blood. The CDR3 protein sequence reads: CASSLPPDTQYF. The DNA is as follows: TGTGCCAGCAGCCTCCCCCCAGATACGCAGTATTTT.